This T cell receptor (beta chain) stems from a study of T cells after yellow fever vaccination. Points from the study as a whole: The study re-detected most primary-vaccination clones after the booster (around 96% CD4, around 90% CD8). Some clonotypes, a small share, were shared between CD4 and CD8 compartments. Any FACS-sorted repertoire could hold abundant clonotypes that contaminate it from the bulk population.

Germline loops: CDR1 KGHSH, CDR2 LQKENI. This CDR3 contains 18 residues. After removal of 6 bases from V and 8 bases from J, the junction contained 22 bases not matched to a gene. It was through 5'RACE template switching that TCR cDNA was made, with a universal primer site and UMIs added. TCRdb re-called the 5' RACE reads with MiXCR, one entry per CDR3 protein. The sample contains hundreds of thousands of distinct CDR3 sequences, 13% of which appear only once. This clonotype was seen more than once but under ten times. Its specificity is unknown. The material sequenced was PBMCs, taken on the day of the yellow fever booster vaccination. This sequence was found in a man aged 30 to 45 who received the YFV17D yellow fever vaccine. V usage is TRBV18 and J usage is TRBJ2-1; TRBD1 matches at 7 bases. For the CDR3, the DNA is TGTGCCAGCTCTCCGTACCGGGACAGCTCCCGGAGAGGCGATGAGCAGTTCTTC. It translates to CASSPYRDSSRRGDEQFF.